This T cell receptor beta chain stems from a study of blood T cell repertoires in COVID-19. There are 16 residues in the CDR3. With 5 bases removed from V and 1 base from J, the gap between germline ends came to 16 bases. Germline V gene sequence: CDR1 WNHNN, CDR2 SYGVQD (reference sequence). Sequencing used immunoSEQ multiplex PCR; TCRdb keeps in-frame clones, though not all of them. Of 200,000 to 300,000 clones listed, less than 90% were seen once; the top ten hold around 4%. This chain uses TRBV10-1 with TRBJ2-3; a weak D match, TRBD1 (6 bases). Sequenced material: peripheral blood. This TCR was sampled from a man aged 60 to 69 with acute or convalescent COVID-19. CDR3 coding DNA: TGCGCCAGCAGTCCCACAGGGTACGAGGGCACAGATACGCAGTATTTT. Protein sequence: CASSPTGYEGTDTQYF.